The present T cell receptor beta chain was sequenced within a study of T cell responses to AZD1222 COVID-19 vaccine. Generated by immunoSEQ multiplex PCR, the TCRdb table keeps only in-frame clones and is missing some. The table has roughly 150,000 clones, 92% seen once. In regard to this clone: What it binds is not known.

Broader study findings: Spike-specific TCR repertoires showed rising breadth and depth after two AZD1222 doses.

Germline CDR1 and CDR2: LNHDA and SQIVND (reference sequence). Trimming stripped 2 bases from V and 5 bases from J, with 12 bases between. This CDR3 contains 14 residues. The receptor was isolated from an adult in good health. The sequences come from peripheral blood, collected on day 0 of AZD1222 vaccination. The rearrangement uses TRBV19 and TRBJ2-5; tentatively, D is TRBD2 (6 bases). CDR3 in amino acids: CASSITGAAETQYF. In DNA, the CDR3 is TGTGCCAGTAGTATAACGGGAGCGGCGGAGACCCAGTACTTC.